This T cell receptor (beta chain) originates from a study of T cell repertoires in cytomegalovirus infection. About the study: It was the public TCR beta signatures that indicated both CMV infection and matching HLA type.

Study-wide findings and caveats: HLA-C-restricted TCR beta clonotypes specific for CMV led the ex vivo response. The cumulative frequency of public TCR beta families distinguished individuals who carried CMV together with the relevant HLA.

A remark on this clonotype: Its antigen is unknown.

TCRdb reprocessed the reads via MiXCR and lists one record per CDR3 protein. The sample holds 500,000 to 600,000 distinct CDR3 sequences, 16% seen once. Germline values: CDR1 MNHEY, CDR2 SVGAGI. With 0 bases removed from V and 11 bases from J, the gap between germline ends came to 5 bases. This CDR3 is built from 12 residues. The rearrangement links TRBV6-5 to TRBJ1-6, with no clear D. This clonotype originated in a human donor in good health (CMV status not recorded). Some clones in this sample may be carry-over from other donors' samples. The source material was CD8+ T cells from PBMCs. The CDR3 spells CASSYSPPPLHF. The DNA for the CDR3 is TGTGCCAGCAGTTACTCGCCCCCACCCCTCCACTTT.